This T cell receptor (beta chain) was captured by sequencing in a study of blood T cell repertoires in COVID-19 (dated by TCRdb to 2020 to 2021). As for the study more broadly: Samples covering the acute and convalescent phases of COVID-19 were provided by collaborators in the United States, Italy and Spain. The prospective study material was composed of cDNA or gDNA derived from T cells, B-cell-depleted T cells, or PBMCs. The dataset comprised deeply sampled blood TCRbeta repertoires from subjects exposed to, actively infected with, or recovered from COVID-19. The repertoires were released in a freely available public database intended as a resource for research on the immune response to SARS-CoV-2. The samples were drawn from the first 160 participants of the ongoing ImmuneRACE study and from 950 to 1,500 subjects provided by 6 global collaborators. A de-identified subject ID, COVID-19 status, age in years and sex were almost always included in the sample metadata. HLA class I and class II types, where available, came from metadata supplied by the sample provider rather than from assay-based typing.

The research as a whole found: How much clinical and demographic metadata was included differed by source and by participant, and the metadata was provided uncurated.

Notes on this clone: The antigen this receptor binds is unknown. Nothing much larger sits one base from this clone, and base qualities are not available.

TCRbeta CDR3 regions were amplified from genomic DNA by means of the immunoSEQ Assay, a bias-controlled multiplex PCR. The source study handled its data this way. The number of nucleated cells in each sample was estimated from the amplification of reference gene primers within the assay. To quantify the absolute abundance of each unique TCRbeta CDR3 rearrangement, sequence reads were collapsed and filtered. For each sample, productive Simpson clonality was calculated by taking the square root of Simpson's diversity index across productive rearrangements. As stored in TCRdb, this immuneACCESS dataset retains in-frame rearrangements with V and J assigned. A fraction of the clones does not appear; measured against another copy, unresolved V genes explain less than half of the discrepancy, and the remainder lacks a known reason. That table furnishes V, J and clone size, whereas the DNA furnished D and trimming. This sample lists a few hundred thousand clones; approximately 90% were detected once. The top ten hold 8.5% to 10% of the sample.

Spanning cysteine to phenylalanine, the CDR3 consists of 16 amino acids. Just the 48-base CDR3 DNA is kept, in frame starting at base 1. V is pared back by 4 bases and J by 4 bases, with 17 bases lying between the germline termini. CDR1 MNHEY and CDR2 SVGEGT were looked up in the germline V gene. Participants in the prospective study were aged about 18 to 90 years, lived in 24 United States geographic areas, and enrolled through a virtual design. Cohort assignment in the prospective study relied on participant-reported clinical history from a screening survey and a study questionnaire. ImmuneRACE Cohort 3 recovered participants were defined by two consecutive negative NP/OP PCR tests, healthcare professional clearance, or symptom resolution. In the prospective study, whole blood, serum and a nasopharyngeal or oropharyngeal swab were collected from each participant by mobile phlebotomists. Participants in the prospective study had the option to provide additional blood draws and questionnaires over an approximately two-month period. Prospective study blood samples were shipped either frozen or at room temperature before DNA extraction.

The source material was PBMCs or T cells enriched from blood (not recorded which). The TCR was taken from a woman under 30 who had recovered from COVID-19. In this chain, TRBV6-2 or TRBV6-3 is recombined with TRBJ2-1, and possibly TRBD2, on 6 matching bases. The CDR3 amino acid sequence is: CASSFLPGSLYNEQFF. The base sequence is TGTGCCAGCAGTTTTCTACCCGGGAGCTTATACAATGAGCAGTTCTTC.